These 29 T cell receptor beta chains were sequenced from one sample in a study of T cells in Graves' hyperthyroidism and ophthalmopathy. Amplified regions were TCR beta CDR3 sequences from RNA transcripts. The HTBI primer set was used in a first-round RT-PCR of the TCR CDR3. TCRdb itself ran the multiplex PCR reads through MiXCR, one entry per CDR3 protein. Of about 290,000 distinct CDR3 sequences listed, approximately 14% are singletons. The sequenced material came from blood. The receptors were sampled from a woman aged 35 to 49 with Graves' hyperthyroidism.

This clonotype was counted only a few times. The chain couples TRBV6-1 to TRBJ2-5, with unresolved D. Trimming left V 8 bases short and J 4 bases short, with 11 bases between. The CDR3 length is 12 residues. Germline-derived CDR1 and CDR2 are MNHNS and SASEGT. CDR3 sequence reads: CASSKVGETQYF. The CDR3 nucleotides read TGTGCCAGCTCGAAGGTTGGAGAGACCCAGTACTTC.

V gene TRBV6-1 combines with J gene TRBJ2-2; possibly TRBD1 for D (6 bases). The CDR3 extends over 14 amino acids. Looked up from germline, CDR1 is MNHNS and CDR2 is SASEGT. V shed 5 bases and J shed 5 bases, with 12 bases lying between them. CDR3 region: CASSSYRETGELFF. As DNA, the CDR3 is TGTGCCAGCAGTTCGTACAGGGAAACCGGGGAGCTGTTTTTT.

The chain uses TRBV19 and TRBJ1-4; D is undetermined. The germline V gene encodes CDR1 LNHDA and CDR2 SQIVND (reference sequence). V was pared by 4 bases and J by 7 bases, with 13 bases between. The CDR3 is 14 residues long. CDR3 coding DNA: TGTGCCAGTAGTAAGGACCCATCGGGTGAAAAACTGTTTTTT. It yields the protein CASSKDPSGEKLFF.

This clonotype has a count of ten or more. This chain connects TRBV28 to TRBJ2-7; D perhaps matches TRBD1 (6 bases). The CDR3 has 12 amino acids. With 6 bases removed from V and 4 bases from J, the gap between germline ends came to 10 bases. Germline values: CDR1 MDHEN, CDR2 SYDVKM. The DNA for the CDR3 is TGTGCCAGCAGCCAACAGGGTTACGAGCAGTACTTC. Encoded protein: CASSQQGYEQYF.

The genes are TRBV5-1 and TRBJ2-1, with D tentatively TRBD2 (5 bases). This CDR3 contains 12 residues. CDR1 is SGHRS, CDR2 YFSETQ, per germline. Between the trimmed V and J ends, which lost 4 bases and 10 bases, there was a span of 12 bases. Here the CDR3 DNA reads TGCGCCAGCAGCGCGACCTGGGAGGAGCAGTTCTTC. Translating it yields CASSATWEEQFF.

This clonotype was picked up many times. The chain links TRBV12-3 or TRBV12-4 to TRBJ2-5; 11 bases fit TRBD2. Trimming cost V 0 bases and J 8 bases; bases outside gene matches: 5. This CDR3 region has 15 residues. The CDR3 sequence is CASSLALRLAGTQYF. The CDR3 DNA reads TGTGCCAGCAGTTTAGCGCTGCGACTAGCGGGAACCCAGTACTTC.

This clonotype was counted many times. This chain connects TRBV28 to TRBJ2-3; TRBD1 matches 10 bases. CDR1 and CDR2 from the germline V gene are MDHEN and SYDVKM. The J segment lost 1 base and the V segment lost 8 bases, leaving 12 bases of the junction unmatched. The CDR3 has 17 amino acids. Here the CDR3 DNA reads TGTGCCAGCGAAGGACAGGGGGAGTCCTCCGGCACAGATACGCAGTATTTT. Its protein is CASEGQGESSGTDTQYF.

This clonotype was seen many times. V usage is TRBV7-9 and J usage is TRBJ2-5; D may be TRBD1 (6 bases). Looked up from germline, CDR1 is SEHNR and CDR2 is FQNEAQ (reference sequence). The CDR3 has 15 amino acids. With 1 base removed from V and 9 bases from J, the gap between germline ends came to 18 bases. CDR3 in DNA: TGTGCCAGCAGCTTAGACCGGACAGCCGCAGGGGCCCAGTACTTC. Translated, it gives CASSLDRTAAGAQYF.

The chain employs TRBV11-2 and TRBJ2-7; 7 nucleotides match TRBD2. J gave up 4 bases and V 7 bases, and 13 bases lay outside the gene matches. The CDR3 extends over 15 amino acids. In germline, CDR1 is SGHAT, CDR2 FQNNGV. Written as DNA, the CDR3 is TGTGCCAGCAACACCCGGTGGGAGGGACGATACGAGCAGTACTTC. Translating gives CASNTRWEGRYEQYF.

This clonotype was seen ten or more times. The CDR3 here is CASTIFQGTEAFF. The CDR3 nucleotides read TGTGCCAGCACCATTTTCCAGGGCACTGAAGCTTTCTTT. The V gene is TRBV7-2, the J gene TRBJ1-1, with D possibly being TRBD1 (5 bases). Trimming left V 7 bases short and J 4 bases short, with 13 bases between. This CDR3 is built from 13 residues. CDR1 is SGHTA, CDR2 FQGNSA, per germline.

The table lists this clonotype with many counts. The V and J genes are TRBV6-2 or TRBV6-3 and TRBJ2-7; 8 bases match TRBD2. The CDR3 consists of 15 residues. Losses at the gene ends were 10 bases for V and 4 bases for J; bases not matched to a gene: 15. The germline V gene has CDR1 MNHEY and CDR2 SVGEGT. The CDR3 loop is CATNGVTSGDYEQYF. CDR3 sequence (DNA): TGTGCCACCAACGGGGTAACTAGCGGAGATTACGAGCAGTACTTC.

CDR3: CASSLRRLNEQFF. In DNA form, the CDR3 reads TGTGCCAGCAGTCTCCGTCGCCTCAATGAGCAGTTCTTC. V gene TRBV6-1 combines with J gene TRBJ2-1; the D is unclear. This CDR3 spans 13 amino acids. The V and J ends lost 5 bases and 6 bases respectively, with 11 bases between them. Germline values: CDR1 MNHNS, CDR2 SASEGT.

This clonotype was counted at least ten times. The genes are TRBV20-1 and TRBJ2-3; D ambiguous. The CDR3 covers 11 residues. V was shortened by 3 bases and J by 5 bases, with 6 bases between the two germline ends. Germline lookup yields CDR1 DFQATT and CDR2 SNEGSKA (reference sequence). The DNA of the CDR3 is TGCAGTGCTAGTCCAGGAGATACGCAGTATTTT. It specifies CSASPGDTQYF.

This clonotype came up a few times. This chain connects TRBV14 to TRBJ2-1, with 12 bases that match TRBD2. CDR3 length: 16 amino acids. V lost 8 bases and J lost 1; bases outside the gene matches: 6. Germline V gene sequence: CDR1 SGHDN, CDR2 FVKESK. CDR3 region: CASRQLAGGSYNEQFF. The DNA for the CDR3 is TGTGCCAGCCGACAACTAGCGGGAGGTTCCTACAATGAGCAGTTCTTC.

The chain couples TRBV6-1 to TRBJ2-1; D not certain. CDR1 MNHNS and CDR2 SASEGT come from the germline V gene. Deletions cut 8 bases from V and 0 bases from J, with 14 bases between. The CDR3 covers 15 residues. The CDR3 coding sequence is TGTGCCAGCGGGTGGGCAAGTCACTCCTACAATGAGCAGTTCTTC. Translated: CASGWASHSYNEQFF.

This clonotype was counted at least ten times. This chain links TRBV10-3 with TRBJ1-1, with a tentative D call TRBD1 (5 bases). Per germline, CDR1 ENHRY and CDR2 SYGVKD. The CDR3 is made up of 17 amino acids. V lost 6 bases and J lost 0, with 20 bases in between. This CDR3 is CAIRQKPGPPMNTEAFF. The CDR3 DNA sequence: TGTGCCATCAGACAAAAACCGGGACCACCAATGAACACTGAAGCTTTCTTT.

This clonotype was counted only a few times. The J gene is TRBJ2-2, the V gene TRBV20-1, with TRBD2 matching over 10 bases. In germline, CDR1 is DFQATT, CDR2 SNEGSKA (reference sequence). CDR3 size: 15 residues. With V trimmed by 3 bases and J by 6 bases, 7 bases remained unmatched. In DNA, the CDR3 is TGCAGTGCTAGTCCCCTAGCGGGAGCCGCCGGGGAGCTGTTTTTT. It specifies CSASPLAGAAGELFF.

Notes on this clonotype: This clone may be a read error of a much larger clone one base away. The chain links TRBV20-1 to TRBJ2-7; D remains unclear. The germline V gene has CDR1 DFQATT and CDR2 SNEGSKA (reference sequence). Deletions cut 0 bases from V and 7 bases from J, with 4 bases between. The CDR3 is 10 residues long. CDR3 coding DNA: TGCAGTGCTAGAGAGGCGGAGCAGTACTTC. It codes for CSAREAEQYF.

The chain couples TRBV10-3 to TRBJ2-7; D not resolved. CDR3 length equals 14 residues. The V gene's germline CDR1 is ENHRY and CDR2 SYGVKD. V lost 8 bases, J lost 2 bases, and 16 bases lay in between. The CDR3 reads CAIRATYLTYEQYF. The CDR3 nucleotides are TGTGCCATCCGGGCGACTTACTTAACCTACGAGCAGTACTTC.

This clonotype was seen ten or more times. In DNA, the CDR3 is TGCGCCAGCAGCTTCGCGGGAGCCACAGATACGCAGTATTTT. Translating it yields CASSFAGATDTQYF. This sequence joins TRBV5-1 and TRBJ2-3; 7 bases align to TRBD2. The CDR3 sequence is 14 residues long. The trim removed 2 bases at V and 2 bases at J, leaving 2 bases unmatched. The V gene's germline CDR1 is SGHRS and CDR2 YFSETQ. Full variable domain (missing parts from reference TRBV5-1 and TRBJ2-3): KAGVTQTPRYLIKTRGQQVTLSCSPISGHRSVSWYQQTPGQGLQFLFEYFSETQRNKGNFPGRFSGRQFSNSRSEMNVSTLELGDSALYLCASSFAGATDTQYFGPGTRLTVL.

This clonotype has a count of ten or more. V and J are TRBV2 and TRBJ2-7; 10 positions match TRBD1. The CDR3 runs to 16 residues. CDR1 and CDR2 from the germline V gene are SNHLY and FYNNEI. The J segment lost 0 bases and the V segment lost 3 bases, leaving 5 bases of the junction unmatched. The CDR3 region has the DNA TGTGCCAGCAGTGAGGGACAGGGGCCCAGCTCCTACGAGCAGTACTTC. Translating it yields CASSEGQGPSSYEQYF.

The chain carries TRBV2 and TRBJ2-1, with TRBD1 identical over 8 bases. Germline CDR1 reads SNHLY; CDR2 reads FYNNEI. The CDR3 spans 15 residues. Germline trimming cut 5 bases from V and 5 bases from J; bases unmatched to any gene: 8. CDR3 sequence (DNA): TGTGCCAGCAGTTCGCCGGGACAGGCGAACAATGAGCAGTTCTTC. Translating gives CASSSPGQANNEQFF.

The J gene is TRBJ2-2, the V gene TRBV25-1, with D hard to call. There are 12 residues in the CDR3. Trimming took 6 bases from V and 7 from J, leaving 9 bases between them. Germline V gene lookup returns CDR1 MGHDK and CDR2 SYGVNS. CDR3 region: CASSAHDGELFF. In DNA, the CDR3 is TGTGCCAGCAGCGCCCATGACGGGGAGCTGTTTTTT.

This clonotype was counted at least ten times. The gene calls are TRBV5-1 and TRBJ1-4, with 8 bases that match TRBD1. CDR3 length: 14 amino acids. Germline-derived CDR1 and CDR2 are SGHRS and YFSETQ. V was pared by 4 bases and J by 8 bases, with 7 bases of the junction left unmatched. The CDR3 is CASSPGTGGEKLFF. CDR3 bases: TGCGCCAGCAGCCCCGGGACAGGTGGGGAAAAACTGTTTTTT.

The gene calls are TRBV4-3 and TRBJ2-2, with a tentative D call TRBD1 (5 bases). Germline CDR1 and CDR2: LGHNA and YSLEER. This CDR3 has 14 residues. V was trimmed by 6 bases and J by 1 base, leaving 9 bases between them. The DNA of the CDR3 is TGCGCCAGCAGAAAACAGGAGAACACCGGGGAGCTGTTTTTT. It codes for CASRKQENTGELFF.

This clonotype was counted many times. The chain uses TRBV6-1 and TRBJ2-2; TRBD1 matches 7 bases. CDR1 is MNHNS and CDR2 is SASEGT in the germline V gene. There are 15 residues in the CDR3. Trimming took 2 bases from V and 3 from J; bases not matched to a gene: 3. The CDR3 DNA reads TGTGCCAGCAGTGAATTTGGGACAGACACCGGGGAGCTGTTTTTT. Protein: CASSEFGTDTGELFF.

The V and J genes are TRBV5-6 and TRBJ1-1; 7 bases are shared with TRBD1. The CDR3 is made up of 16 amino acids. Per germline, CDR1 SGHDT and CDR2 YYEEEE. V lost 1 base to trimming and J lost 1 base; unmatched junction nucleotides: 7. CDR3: CASSLIGRGANTEAFF. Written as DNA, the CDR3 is TGTGCCAGCAGCTTGATCGGCAGGGGGGCGAACACTGAAGCTTTCTTT.

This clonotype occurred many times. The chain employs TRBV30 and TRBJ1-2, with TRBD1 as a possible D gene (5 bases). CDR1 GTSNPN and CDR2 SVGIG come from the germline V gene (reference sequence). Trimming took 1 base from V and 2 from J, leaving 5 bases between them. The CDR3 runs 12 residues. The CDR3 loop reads CAWSGDNYGYTF. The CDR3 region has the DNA TGTGCCTGGAGTGGGGACAACTATGGCTACACCTTC.

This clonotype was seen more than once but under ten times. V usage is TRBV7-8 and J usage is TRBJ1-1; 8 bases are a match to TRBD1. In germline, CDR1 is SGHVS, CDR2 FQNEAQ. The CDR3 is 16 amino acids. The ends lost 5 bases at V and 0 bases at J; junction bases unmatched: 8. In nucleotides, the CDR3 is TGTGCCAGCAGCCCAAAAGAGACAGGGGTGAACACTGAAGCTTTCTTT. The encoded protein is CASSPKETGVNTEAFF.